Below are 27 T cell receptor beta chains sequenced from a single sample in a study of blood T cells in healthy people across ages. A second PCR, run for about 7 to 12 cycles, used a sample-barcoded 5' primer plus a J-beta primer mix. TCRdb analysed the 5' RACE reads with MiXCR anew, one entry per CDR3 protein. This sample yields roughly 1.9 million distinct CDR3 sequences, of which approximately 40% are seen a single time; more than 20% belongs to the top ten. The sequencing sample was made of blood. Receptors were obtained from a human donor in good health.

The chain employs TRBV29-1 and TRBJ2-6, with D perhaps TRBD2 (5 bases). V lost 4 bases, J lost 4 bases, and 11 bases lay in between. Germline V CDR1 and CDR2: SQVTM, ANQGSEA. This CDR3 is 14 amino acids long. The DNA of the CDR3 is TGCAGCGTTGGCGGGCCCGAGGGGGCCAACGTCCTGACTTTC. This sequence encodes CSVGGPEGANVLTF. Supplemented by reference TRBV29-1 and TRBJ2-6, the full variable domain reads SAVISQKPSRDICQRGTSLTIQCQVDSQVTMMFWYRQQPGQSLTLIATANQGSEATYESGFVIDKFPISRPNLTFSTLTVSNMSPEDSSIYLCSVGGPEGANVLTFGAGSRLTVL.

The chain employs TRBV12-3 or TRBV12-4 and TRBJ2-1; 7 positions agree with TRBD1. After removal of 8 bases from V and 4 bases from J, the junction contained 14 bases not matched to a gene. This CDR3 contains 16 residues. The CDR3: CASSPETGLRYNEQFF. Written as DNA, the CDR3 is TGTGCCAGCTCACCGGAGACAGGGCTTAGGTACAATGAGCAGTTCTTC.

This chain links TRBV5-5 with TRBJ2-1, with D unresolved. This CDR3 region has 15 residues. Trimming removed 3 bases at V and 3 bases at J, with 13 bases between. Germline CDR1 and CDR2: SGHKS and YYEKEE (reference sequence). The CDR3 coding sequence is TGTGCCAGCAGCTCAACCCGTGGGGACTACAATGAGCAGTTCTTC. Translating it yields CASSSTRGDYNEQFF.

In the case of this clonotype: An end of the junction does not agree with germline; a read error may underlie this. The chain has TRBV7-2 and TRBJ2-7, with unresolved D. The germline V gene encodes CDR1 SGHTA and CDR2 FQGNSA. CDR3 length: 15 residues. The CDR3 loop is CASSLQSFPSYVQYF. Written as DNA, the CDR3 is TGTGCCAGCAGCTTACAAAGCTTTCCATCCTACGTGCAGTACTTC.

The rearrangement links TRBV25-1 to TRBJ2-5; TRBD2 matches 10 bases. The DNA end lines up better with TRBJ2-7; the J call may be wrong. The germline CDR1 and CDR2 sequences are MGHDK and SYGVNS. The CDR3 runs 14 residues. The CDR3 DNA reads TGTGCCAGCACAAGAGCGGGGGGGCCCTACGAGCAGTACTTC. Protein product: CASTRAGGPYEQYF.

This chain links TRBV29-1 with TRBJ2-7, with 8 bases aligning to TRBD1. The length of the CDR3 is 12 residues. Per germline, CDR1 SQVTM and CDR2 ANQGSEA. V lost 5 bases and J lost 6; bases outside the gene matches: 6. The CDR3 spells CSVKQGGPEQYF. The CDR3, as DNA: TGCAGCGTTAAACAGGGGGGCCCCGAGCAGTACTTC.

The chain couples TRBV7-2 to TRBJ2-5; D gene unclear. The germline V gene encodes CDR1 SGHTA and CDR2 FQGNSA. Trimming removed 5 bases from V and 11 bases from J, with 15 bases in between. The CDR3 is 12 amino acids. CDR3 sequence (DNA): TGTGCCAGCAGCCTCGGATCCTCCGGGCAGTACTTC. This translates into CASSLGSSGQYF. Combining the CDR3 with reference TRBV7-2 and TRBJ2-5 gives the whole variable domain GAGVSQSPSNKVTEKGKDVELRCDPISGHTALYWYRQSLGQGLEFLIYFQGNSAPDKSGLPSDRFSAERTGGSVSTLTIQRTQQEDSAVYLCASSLGSSGQYFGPGTRLLVL.

The rearrangement links TRBV6-1 to TRBJ1-5; D is uncertain. Trimming removed 11 bases at V and 0 bases at J, with 8 bases between. The CDR3 contains 12 residues. The V gene's germline CDR1 is MNHNS and CDR2 SASEGT. The DNA of the CDR3 is TGTGCCTCGGGGTTTAGCAATCAGCCCCAGCATTTT. Translating it yields CASGFSNQPQHF.

The chain has TRBV25-1 and TRBJ2-2, with D maybe TRBD1 (5 bases). V lost 7 bases to trimming and J lost 5 bases, with 20 bases between them. CDR3 length: 16 amino acids. Germline CDR1 and CDR2: MGHDK and SYGVNS. The CDR3 coding sequence is TGTGCCAGCATATATGGGGCGTTTAGATCAACCGGGGAGCTGTTTTTT. Encoded protein: CASIYGAFRSTGELFF.

The chain recombines TRBV7-9 with TRBJ2-5; D remains unclear. Germline V gene data show CDR1 as SEHNR and CDR2 as FQNEAQ (reference sequence). The CDR3 runs to 14 residues. V lost 5 bases and J 5 bases, leaving 15 bases between the germline ends. CDR3 nucleotide sequence: TGTGCCAGCAGCCCTCGCCAGACCGGGGAGACCCAGTACTTC. It is translated as CASSPRQTGETQYF.

The sample holds a few counts of this clonotype. The chain recombines TRBV20-1 with TRBJ2-5, with TRBD2 matching over 8 bases. This CDR3 is 16 amino acids long. With V trimmed by 5 bases and J by 3 bases, 14 bases remained unmatched. CDR1 and CDR2 from the germline V gene are DFQATT and SNEGSKA (reference sequence). CDR3 residues: CSAFDPNGGGKETQYF. Here the CDR3 DNA reads TGCAGTGCTTTTGACCCAAACGGGGGGGGAAAAGAGACCCAGTACTTC.

This clonotype was seen only a few times. The V and J genes are TRBV5-1 and TRBJ2-1; 10 positions agree with TRBD2. Germline V CDR1 and CDR2: SGHRS, YFSETQ. After removal of 0 bases from V and 4 bases from J, the junction contained 7 bases not matched to a gene. The CDR3 covers 17 residues. The CDR3 protein is CASSLAASGGKYNEQFF. The DNA for the CDR3 is TGCGCCAGCAGCTTGGCGGCTAGCGGGGGAAAGTACAATGAGCAGTTCTTC.

The chain is built from TRBV3-1 and TRBJ2-1; TRBD2 aligns across 10 bases. CDR3 length: 15 residues. Unmatched junction bases numbered 17, after V lost 8 bases and J lost 13 bases. Germline loops: CDR1 LGHDT, CDR2 YNNKEL (reference sequence). The CDR3 coding sequence is TGTGCCAGCGCTCTCGGAGAGGGACTAGCGCGAGTTCAGTTCTTC. Residues: CASALGEGLARVQFF.

The V and J genes are TRBV4-3 and TRBJ1-2; 7 bases are a match to TRBD1. The CDR3 has 16 amino acids. Germline trimming cut 1 base from V and 8 bases from J; bases unmatched to any gene: 13. Germline assignment: CDR1 LGHNA and CDR2 YSLEER. CDR3 DNA: TGCGCCAGCAGCCAAGGCTTGTACAGGGGAGGATGGGGCTACACCTTC. Its translation is CASSQGLYRGGWGYTF.

This clonotype was observed a few times. V and J are TRBV7-2 and TRBJ1-1, with D tentatively TRBD1 (6 bases). Germline V lookup: CDR1 SGHTA, CDR2 FQGNSA. Between the trimmed V and J ends, which lost 5 bases and 1 base, there was a span of 14 bases. The CDR3 loop spans 15 amino acids. CDR3 bases: TGTGCCAGCAGCCCCCGGGGAGGGGGGAACACTGAAGCTTTCTTT. Translated: CASSPRGGGNTEAFF. The full variable domain, in which reference TRBV7-2 and TRBJ1-1 provide the parts outside the CDR3, is GAGVSQSPSNKVTEKGKDVELRCDPISGHTALYWYRQSLGQGLEFLIYFQGNSAPDKSGLPSDRFSAERTGGSVSTLTIQRTQQEDSAVYLCASSPRGGGNTEAFFGQGTRLTVV.

The V and J genes are TRBV5-1 and TRBJ1-2; 9 nucleotides line up with TRBD1. With 4 bases clipped from V and 4 bases from J, the junction kept 5 bases outside the gene matches. The CDR3 has 14 residues. Germline loops: CDR1 SGHRS, CDR2 YFSETQ. CDR3 nucleotide sequence: TGCGCCAGCAGCGGGACAGGGAGTGTCTATGGCTACACCTTC. This codes for CASSGTGSVYGYTF. Looking up the rest from reference TRBV5-1 and TRBJ1-2 gives the full variable domain: KAGVTQTPRYLIKTRGQQVTLSCSPISGHRSVSWYQQTPGQGLQFLFEYFSETQRNKGNFPGRFSGRQFSNSRSEMNVSTLELGDSALYLCASSGTGSVYGYTFGSGTRLTVV.

The genes are TRBV3-1 and TRBJ2-4; TRBD2 is a possible D gene (6 bases). The CDR3 is 16 amino acids. V lost 5 bases, J lost 0 bases, and 14 bases lay in between. In germline, CDR1 is LGHDT, CDR2 YNNKEL (reference sequence). CDR3 DNA: TGTGCCAGCAGCATCGGGGGACTGCTAGCCAAAAACATTCAGTACTTC. This codes for CASSIGGLLAKNIQYF.

This rearrangement joins TRBV7-3 to TRBJ2-3; no clear D. The germline gives CDR1 SGHTA, CDR2 FQGTGA. The CDR3 extends over 16 amino acids. V was trimmed by 3 bases and J by 4 bases, leaving 17 bases between them. For the CDR3, the DNA is TGTGCCAGCAGCTTCCAGTCAGCCGGGTTAGCAGATACGCAGTATTTT. Its translation: CASSFQSAGLADTQYF.

V gene TRBV20-1 combines with J gene TRBJ2-4; 8 bases align to TRBD1. The J call may be in error: the DNA end matches TRBJ2-7 better. CDR3 length equals 14 residues. Germline CDR1 is DFQATT and CDR2 is SNEGSKA (reference sequence). This CDR3 is CSAVLRQGIHEQYF. DNA for the CDR3: TGCAGTGCCGTTCTGAGACAGGGGATCCACGAGCAGTACTTC.

The chain recombines TRBV2 with TRBJ1-1, with 7 bases matching TRBD1. The CDR3 length is 13 residues. J was trimmed by 4 bases and V by 11 bases; bases with no gene match: 10. The germline CDR1 and CDR2 sequences are SNHLY and FYNNEI. The CDR3 protein is CAGVLTGSTEAFF. In DNA form, the CDR3 reads TGTGCCGGGGTCTTGACAGGGAGCACTGAAGCTTTCTTT.

This clonotype has a count of ten or more. The chain recombines TRBV30 with TRBJ2-7, with 8 nucleotides matching TRBD1. V shed 6 bases and J 3 bases; nucleotides not matched to a gene: 7. The CDR3 totals 13 residues. CDR1 is GTSNPN and CDR2 is SVGIG in the germline V gene (reference sequence). In nucleotides, the CDR3 is TGTGCCTGCAACAGGGGGGAAAACTACGAGCAGTACTTC. Translating gives CACNRGENYEQYF.

The chain has TRBV11-3 and TRBJ2-1, with D possibly being TRBD1 or TRBD2 (5 bases each). Trimming took off 7 bases at V and 8 bases at J, with 12 bases between the two ends. The CDR3 runs 12 residues. CDR1 is SGHNT, CDR2 YENEEA, per germline. Written as DNA, the CDR3 is TGTGCCAGCACGGGGCCTCGCGATGAGCAGTTCTTC. Translation gives CASTGPRDEQFF.

This clonotype was observed once. Compared with germline, one end of the junction differs, possibly owing to a read error. CDR3 DNA sequence: TGTGCCTGCAGCCAAACCGTGGGACAGTACCTTAACTATGGCTACACCTTC. This encodes CACSQTVGQYLNYGYTF. The chain recombines TRBV3-1 with TRBJ1-2, with 7 bases that match TRBD1. Germline CDR1 reads LGHDT; CDR2 reads YNNKEL (reference sequence). The CDR3 totals 17 residues. Complete variable domain (other parts from reference TRBV3-1 and TRBJ1-2): DTAVSQTPKYLVTQMGNDKSIKCEQNLGHDTMYWYKQDSKKFLKIMFSYNNKELIINETVPNRFSPKSPDKAHLNLHINSLELGDSAVYFCACSQTVGQYLNYGYTFGSGTRLTVV.

V usage is TRBV20-1 and J usage is TRBJ2-5; TRBD1 matches 7 bases. The CDR3 runs to 14 residues. Trimming removed 6 bases from V and 4 bases from J; junction bases left unmatched: 11. In germline, CDR1 is DFQATT, CDR2 SNEGSKA (reference sequence). CDR3 amino acids: CSAPPGGRSETQYF. DNA of the CDR3: TGCAGTGCCCCCCCAGGGGGAAGATCAGAGACCCAGTACTTC.

This clonotype has more than one count but fewer than ten. An end of the junction differs from the germline gene, which may be a read error. The V call is TRBV29-1, the J call TRBJ2-1, with D perhaps matching TRBD1 (5 bases). This CDR3 is built from 12 residues. Germline loops: CDR1 SQVTM, CDR2 ANQGSEA. CDR3 bases: TGCAGCGTCTACGACAGTTACAATGGGCAGTTCTTC. This gives the protein CSVYDSYNGQFF.

On this clonotype: A much larger clone is a single base away; this may be a read error. CDR3 in amino acids: CASSQDPSGGTDTQNF. CDR3 nucleotides: TGCGCCAGCAGCCAAGATCCCAGCGGGGGGACAGATACGCAGAATTTT. The chain links TRBV4-3 to TRBJ2-3; 9 bases line up with TRBD2. This CDR3 comprises 16 residues. CDR1 and CDR2 (germline): LGHNA, YSLEER.

This chain links TRBV27 with TRBJ2-1; D remains unclear. Germline V gene sequence: CDR1 MNHEY, CDR2 SMNVEV (reference sequence). This CDR3 is 13 amino acids long. V shed 8 bases and J shed 0 bases, with 8 bases lying between them. The CDR3 sequence: CASWAYSYNEQFF. CDR3 DNA sequence: TGTGCCAGCTGGGCGTACTCCTACAATGAGCAGTTCTTC.